What follows are 16 T cell receptor beta chains derived from one specimen sequenced in a study of blood T cells in healthy people across ages. The second PCR ran 7 to 11 cycles with a sample-barcoded 5' primer and J-beta primers. TCRdb re-called the 5' RACE reads through MiXCR, storing one row per CDR3 protein. The repertoire has about 780,000 distinct CDR3 sequences, 46% of them found once; the top ten carry around a sixth. Material for sequencing was blood. Source of these receptors: a man older than 75 in good health.

The chain recombines TRBV7-8 with TRBJ2-7, with 8 bases matching TRBD2. Germline V lookup: CDR1 SGHVS, CDR2 FQNEAQ. This CDR3 contains 17 residues. V lost 1 base, J lost 2 bases, and 10 bases stayed unmatched. CDR3 residues: CASSLDPNGGRPYEQYF. For the CDR3, the DNA is TGTGCCAGCAGCTTAGACCCGAATGGCGGGAGGCCCTACGAGCAGTACTTC. The variable domain in full, with the rest retrieved from reference TRBV7-8 and TRBJ2-7, is GAGVSQSPRYKVAKRGQDVALRCDPISGHVSLFWYQQALGQGPEFLTYFQNEAQLDKSGLPSDRFFAERPEGSVSTLKIQRTQQEDSAVYLCASSLDPNGGRPYEQYFGPGTRLTVT.

This rearrangement joins TRBV28 to TRBJ2-1; 12 bases fit TRBD2. The CDR3 has 16 residues. Germline CDR1 reads MDHEN; CDR2 reads SYDVKM. V shed 11 bases, J shed 0 bases, and the junction held 8 bases outside the gene matches. CDR3 DNA: TGTGCCGGAGGGACTAGCGGGCTCAGCTCCTACAATGAGCAGTTCTTC. The encoded protein is CAGGTSGLSSYNEQFF.

In its sample, this clonotype was seen a few times. The chain is built from TRBV7-2 and TRBJ2-7; 15 nucleotides match TRBD2. Germline-derived CDR1 and CDR2 are SGHTA and FQGNSA. The CDR3 spans 15 residues. Trimming removed 5 bases from V and 4 bases from J; junction bases left unmatched: 3. The CDR3, as DNA: TGTGCCAGCAGCGGGACTAGCGGGAGGATGTACGAGCAGTACTTC. Its protein product is CASSGTSGRMYEQYF.

This clonotype has a single count. The genes are TRBV20-1 and TRBJ2-3; TRBD2 matches at 10 bases. Germline V gene sequence: CDR1 DFQATT, CDR2 SNEGSKA (reference sequence). Unmatched junction bases numbered 15, after V lost 1 base and J lost 5 bases. This CDR3 has 18 amino acids. The CDR3 nucleotides are TGCAGTGCTAGAGCCAATTCCCTAGCGGGAGTTCAATTAGATACGCAGTATTTT. It encodes CSARANSLAGVQLDTQYF.

A few counts support this clonotype. This rearrangement joins TRBV30 to TRBJ1-6, with TRBD1 identical over 7 bases. Germline assignment: CDR1 GTSNPN and CDR2 SVGIG (reference sequence). CDR3 length: 14 residues. Trimming took 1 base from V and 10 from J; bases not matched to a gene: 7. CDR3 in amino acids: CAWSARQGNSPLHF. CDR3 DNA sequence: TGTGCCTGGAGTGCGAGACAGGGTAACTCACCCCTCCACTTT. The variable domain in full, completed from reference TRBV30 and TRBJ1-6, reads SQTIHQWPATLVQPVGSPLSLECTVEGTSNPNLYWYRQAAGRGLQLLFYSVGIGQISSEVPQNLSASRPQDRQFILSSKKLLLSDSGFYLCAWSARQGNSPLHFGNGTRLTVT.

The chain uses TRBV29-1 and TRBJ2-3; the match to TRBD1 covers 8 bases. Per the germline V gene, CDR1 is SQVTM and CDR2 is ANQGSEA. This CDR3 has 14 amino acids. Trimming cost V 6 bases and J 5 bases; bases outside gene matches: 10. This CDR3 is CSVAGAGTGDTQYF. The CDR3 nucleotides read TGCAGCGTCGCAGGAGCAGGGACAGGAGATACGCAGTATTTT.

This clonotype was counted only a few times. The V gene is TRBV5-4, the J gene TRBJ2-5, with D maybe TRBD1 (5 bases). Germline assignment: CDR1 SGHNT and CDR2 YYREEE (reference sequence). The CDR3 contains 14 residues. V lost 0 bases to trimming and J lost 5 bases, with 11 bases between them. CDR3: CASSLAGMRETQYF. The CDR3 coding sequence is TGTGCCAGCAGCTTGGCAGGGATGAGGGAGACCCAGTACTTC.

As to this clonotype: A much larger clone lies a single base off, so this may be a read error. This chain uses TRBV2 with TRBJ2-1; TRBD1 matches 7 bases. The J call may be mistaken, given a closer DNA end match to TRBJ2-7. Germline V gene data show CDR1 as SNHLY and CDR2 as FYNNEI. The length of the CDR3 is 14 residues. CDR3 DNA sequence: TGTGCCAGCAGATGGAACAGGGGTGACAATGAGCAGTACTTC. Its protein is CASRWNRGDNEQYF.

On this clonotype: A much more abundant neighbour one base away suggests this may be a read error. This sequence joins TRBV7-3 and TRBJ2-1, with D unresolved. CDR3 length equals 14 residues. Deletions cut 1 base from V and 4 bases from J, with 8 bases between. CDR1 SGHTA and CDR2 FQGTGA come from the germline V gene. This CDR3 reads CASSLRPLYNEQFF. For the CDR3, the DNA is TGTGCCAGCAGCTTAAGGCCATTGTACAATGAGCAGTTCTTC.

The chain couples TRBV7-9 to TRBJ2-3, with D possibly being TRBD2 (5 bases). The germline V gene has CDR1 SEHNR and CDR2 FQNEAQ (reference sequence). The CDR3 sequence is 15 residues long. V gave up 5 bases and J gave up 1 base, with 13 bases separating them. The CDR3, as DNA: TGTGCCAGCAGCCCCCGGGTTAGCGGCACAGATACGCAGTATTTT. This translates into CASSPRVSGTDTQYF.

This clonotype was found a few times. This chain links TRBV5-8 with TRBJ2-3; TRBD2 agrees at 9 bases. The length of the CDR3 is 18 residues. Looked up from germline, CDR1 is SGHTS and CDR2 is YDEGEE. V gave up 1 base and J gave up 0 bases; unmatched junction bases: 9. CDR3 sequence (DNA): TGTGCCAGCAGCTTGCCTGGACTAGCGCTTAAAAGCACAGATACGCAGTATTTT. Its translation: CASSLPGLALKSTDTQYF. Full variable domain (rest looked up from reference TRBV5-8 and TRBJ2-3): EAGVTQSPTHLIKTRGQQATLRCSPISGHTSVYWYQQALGLGLQFLLWYDEGEERNRGNFPPRFSGRQFPNYSSELNVNALELEDSALYLCASSLPGLALKSTDTQYFGPGTRLTVL.

This sequence joins TRBV29-1 and TRBJ1-4, with a possible D match to TRBD1 (5 bases). V was clipped by 6 bases and J by 6 bases, with 11 bases between them. CDR1 is SQVTM and CDR2 is ANQGSEA in the germline V gene. The CDR3 runs 12 residues. In nucleotides, the CDR3 is TGCAGCGTCCAGGGTAGTGATGAAAAACTGTTTTTT. It specifies CSVQGSDEKLFF.

This clonotype came up a few times. This may arise from a read error, as a much more abundant clone is one base away. The gene calls are TRBV5-5 and TRBJ2-1; 10 bases are a match to TRBD2. The J call is in doubt because the DNA end fits TRBJ2-7 better. The CDR3 has 18 residues. The germline gives CDR1 SGHKS, CDR2 YYEKEE (reference sequence). The CDR3 loop is CASSTRGHRLAGVNEQYF. CDR3 DNA: TGTGCCAGCAGCACCCGAGGTCATAGGCTAGCGGGAGTGAATGAGCAGTACTTC.

This clonotype was found a few times. The chain combines TRBV7-3 with TRBJ2-2; no clear D. The CDR3 sequence is 18 residues long. Germline V CDR1 and CDR2: SGHTA, FQGTGA. V was cut by 5 bases and J by 0 bases, with 19 bases left in between. The CDR3, as DNA: TGTGCCAGCAGCCCGACCGCCCGCCGCGGAACGAACACCGGGGAGCTGTTTTTT. This encodes CASSPTARRGTNTGELFF.

This chain uses TRBV6-5 with TRBJ2-2, with 9 nucleotides matching TRBD2. Trimming took 4 bases from V and 6 from J; bases not matched to a gene: 9. The CDR3 consists of 16 residues. Germline loops: CDR1 MNHEY, CDR2 SVGAGI. The CDR3 DNA reads as TGTGCCAGCAGTTCTGCTTCGGGACTAGCCCCCGGGGAGCTGTTTTTT. Encoded protein: CASSSASGLAPGELFF.

This clonotype has just a few counts. In nucleotides, the CDR3 is TGCAGCGTTGGCCAGAACACCGGGGAGCTGTTTTTT. Amino acids: CSVGQNTGELFF. This sequence joins TRBV29-1 and TRBJ2-2; D is unclear. Per germline, CDR1 SQVTM and CDR2 ANQGSEA. This CDR3 comprises 12 residues. V lost 4 bases and J 1 base, leaving 4 bases between the germline ends.